Shown below are 5 T cell receptor beta chains from a single sample sequenced in a study of T cell changes during pregnancy in multiple sclerosis. Assay used: immunoSEQ multiplex PCR; TCRdb lists only in-frame clones, some missing. Among approximately 97,000 clones listed, about nine tenths were seen once. This specimen was peripheral blood, taken in the second trimester of pregnancy. The source of these receptors is a female donor in good health, enrolled as a control in a pregnancy study.

This chain joins TRBV7-9 and TRBJ1-1; weak D call: TRBD1 (6 bases). This CDR3 comprises 14 residues. V lost 6 bases to trimming and J lost 3 bases, with 14 bases between them. CDR1 is SEHNR and CDR2 is FQNEAQ in the germline V gene (reference sequence). The CDR3 reads CASSSGVGDTEAFF. As DNA, the CDR3 is TGTGCCAGCAGTTCAGGGGTGGGGGACACTGAAGCTTTCTTT. Based on the CDR3 plus reference TRBV7-9 and TRBJ1-1, the full variable domain is DTGVSQNPRHKITKRGQNVTFRCDPISEHNRLYWYRQTLGQGPEFLTYFQNEAQLEKSRLLSDRFSAERPKGSFSTLEIQRTEQGDSAMYLCASSSGVGDTEAFFGQGTRLTVV.

V and J are TRBV5-1 and TRBJ2-5, with a weak D call TRBD2 (5 bases). V was trimmed by 5 bases and J by 3 bases, leaving 8 bases between them. The CDR3 totals 12 residues. Germline CDR1 and CDR2: SGHRS and YFSETQ. The CDR3 spells CASSFGEETQYF. CDR3 coding DNA: TGCGCCAGCAGTTTCGGGGAAGAGACCCAGTACTTC.

The chain links TRBV6-1 to TRBJ1-2, with TRBD1 matching over 8 bases. The CDR3 consists of 14 residues. Looked up from germline, CDR1 is MNHNS and CDR2 is SASEGT. V shed 6 bases, J shed 6 bases, and the junction held 9 bases outside the gene matches. The CDR3 loop reads CASRGGQVIDGYTF. DNA for the CDR3: TGTGCCAGCAGGGGGGGACAGGTAATCGATGGCTACACCTTC.

This clone was observed a handful of times. The rearrangement joins TRBV6-5 to TRBJ1-6; D is ambiguous. Germline-derived CDR1 and CDR2 are MNHEY and SVGAGI. V was pared by 8 bases and J by 0 bases, with 11 bases between. This CDR3 comprises 15 residues. CDR3 bases: TGTGCCAGCGGACGCGGGAGCTCCTATAATTCACCCCTCCACTTT. Its protein product is CASGRGSSYNSPLHF.

The genes are TRBV9 and TRBJ2-7; a weak D match, TRBD2 (7 bases). Trimming took 4 bases from V and 0 from J, leaving 11 bases between them. This CDR3 comprises 14 residues. The germline V gene encodes CDR1 SGDLS and CDR2 YYNGEE. This chain's CDR3 is CASSPGGSSYEQYF. CDR3 DNA sequence: TGTGCCAGCAGCCCGGGGGGCAGCTCCTACGAGCAGTACTTC.